The rows below give T cell receptor beta chains drawn from one sample of a study of cytomegalovirus exposure and HLA in healthy donors. Repertoires were generated with immunoSEQ multiplex PCR, while TCRdb's copy carries only in-frame clones and drops some. The sample consists of 150,000 to 200,000 clones, nearly 80% of them appearing once. Sample: PBMCs. The receptors were sampled from a man aged 50 or older in good health and CMV-seropositive. Both conserved end residues are part of each CDR3. A D gene is named only where the DNA matches it firmly. Clone sizes are given selectively: once, few, many, or a class where the clone is expanded.

CDR3 length	clone size	J gene	V gene	D gene	CDR3 protein	CDR3 DNA
15	NA	TRBJ2-2	TRBV5-1	TRBD2	CASSSTSGVTGELFF	TGCGCCAGCAGCTCGACTAGCGGGGTCACCGGGGAGCTGTTTTTT
18	NA	TRBJ1-6	TRBV28	NA	CASSLGAAKSSYNSPLHF	TGTGCCAGCAGTTTAGGCGCGGCGAAATCCTCCTATAATTCACCCCTCCACTTT
13	NA	TRBJ2-5	TRBV7-9	NA	CASSLSGRETQYF	TGTGCCAGCAGCTTAAGCGGTCGAGAGACCCAGTACTTC
13	NA	TRBJ1-4	TRBV19	NA	CAKVTGYNEKLFF	TGTGCCAAAGTAACAGGGTATAATGAAAAACTGTTTTTT
17	once	TRBJ1-3	TRBV7-9	NA	CASSLATPRGSGNTIYF	TGTGCCAGCAGCTTAGCCACCCCCAGGGGTTCTGGAAACACCATATATTTT
14	few	TRBJ2-7	TRBV28	NA	CASSLRPRLYEQYF	TGTGCCAGCAGTCTCCGCCCGAGGCTCTACGAGCAGTACTTC
14	NA	TRBJ2-5	TRBV9	TRBD1	CASSVGTGFETQYF	TGTGCCAGCAGCGTTGGGACAGGGTTTGAGACCCAGTACTTC
19	NA	TRBJ2-7	TRBV13	TRBD2	CASSRLGTSGGPSSYEQYF	TGTGCCAGCAGCCGATTGGGGACTAGCGGGGGGCCGAGCTCCTACGAGCAGTACTTC
14	NA	TRBJ1-5	TRBV30	TRBD1	CASTPRGRNQPQHF	TGTGCCTCAACCCCCAGGGGGCGGAATCAGCCCCAGCATTTT
13	few	TRBJ1-4	TRBV28	NA	CASSLARGRKLFF	TGTGCCAGCAGTTTAGCGAGAGGGCGAAAACTGTTTTTT
14	NA	TRBJ2-7	TRBV5-4	NA	CASSFPQGGVEQYF	TGTGCCAGCAGCTTCCCTCAGGGGGGCGTCGAGCAGTACTTC
14	NA	TRBJ1-4	TRBV2	TRBD1	CASIGTGRGEKLFF	TGTGCCAGCATAGGGACAGGGAGGGGCGAAAAACTGTTTTTT
12	NA	TRBJ1-2	TRBV10-2	NA	CAGRGDNYGYTF	TGCGCCGGGAGGGGTGATAACTATGGCTACACCTTC
14	NA	TRBJ1-1	TRBV6-6	NA	CASILTGPRAEAFF	TGTGCCAGCATTCTGACAGGCCCTAGAGCTGAAGCTTTCTTT
14	few	TRBJ2-2	TRBV14	TRBD1	CASSQGANTGELFF	TGTGCCAGCAGTCAGGGGGCGAACACCGGGGAGCTGTTTTTT
16	NA	TRBJ2-7	TRBV11-1	NA	CASSLGYSRGTYEQYF	TGTGCCAGCAGCTTAGGATACTCCAGGGGCACCTACGAGCAGTACTTC
16	once	TRBJ2-2	TRBV5-1	NA	CASSPLQGEHTGELFF	TGCGCCAGCAGCCCCCTCCAGGGCGAGCACACCGGGGAGCTGTTTTTT
14	NA	TRBJ1-2	TRBV19	TRBD1	CASRRTGGNYGYTF	TGTGCCAGTAGGCGGACAGGTGGTAACTATGGCTACACCTTC
16	NA	TRBJ1-6	TRBV7-8	NA	CASSHWGPKYNSPLHF	TGTGCCAGCAGCCACTGGGGGCCCAAGTATAATTCACCCCTCCACTTT
17	NA	TRBJ2-2	TRBV4-3	TRBD1	CASSQDPRTGGTGELFF	TGCGCCAGCAGCCAAGATCCCCGGACAGGGGGCACCGGGGAGCTGTTTTTT
14	NA	TRBJ1-6	TRBV7-8	TRBD1	CASSRDRAVSPLHF	TGTGCCAGCAGTCGGGACAGGGCGGTATCACCCCTCCACTTT
19	NA	TRBJ2-6	TRBV5-4	TRBD2	CASSPRTSGGASGANVLTF	TGTGCCAGCAGCCCTAGGACTAGCGGGGGGGCCTCTGGGGCCAACGTCCTGACTTTC
15	NA	TRBJ2-3	TRBV4-3	NA	CASSQGFRGTDTQYF	TGCGCCAGCAGCCAAGGTTTCAGGGGCACAGATACGCAGTATTTT
13	NA	TRBJ1-1	TRBV9	NA	CASSVDTGSRAFF	TGTGCCAGCAGCGTGGATACAGGCAGTAGAGCTTTCTTT
16	once	TRBJ2-2	TRBV13	NA	CASSLVGLLNTGELFF	TGTGCCAGCAGCTTAGTCGGACTCTTGAACACCGGGGAGCTGTTTTTT
16	NA	TRBJ1-2	TRBV15	NA	CATSRDLGQQYYGYTF	TGTGCCACCAGCAGAGATCTAGGACAGCAATACTATGGCTACACCTTC
15	NA	TRBJ2-7	TRBV13	NA	CASSLGGGQTYEQYF	TGTGCCAGCAGCTTAGGCGGGGGGCAGACCTACGAGCAGTACTTC
15	once	TRBJ1-1	TRBV19	TRBD1	CASISVGTGGEKAFF	TGTGCCAGTATTTCCGTGGGGACAGGGGGCGAGAAAGCTTTCTTT
15	NA	TRBJ1-6	TRBV6-1	NA	CASSEGEAYNSPLHF	TGTGCCAGCAGTGAAGGGGAGGCCTATAATTCACCCCTCCACTTT
16	few	TRBJ2-1	TRBV6-5	TRBD1	CASSYSGGQGVNEQFF	TGTGCCAGCAGTTACTCGGGAGGACAGGGTGTCAATGAGCAGTTCTTC
15	NA	TRBJ2-7	TRBV7-2	NA	CASSFEGGNYYEQYF	TGTGCCAGCAGCTTCGAGGGGGGGAATTACTACGAGCAGTACTTC
14	NA	TRBJ2-3	TRBV4-3	TRBD1	CASSGQGSTDTQYF	TGCGCCAGCAGCGGACAGGGTTCCACAGATACGCAGTATTTT
16	once	TRBJ2-3	TRBV2	TRBD2	CASSERATSGGATQYF	TGTGCCAGCAGTGAGAGAGCGACTAGCGGGGGAGCCACGCAGTATTTT
15	NA	TRBJ2-3	TRBV4-2	NA	CASSPTMGSTDTQYF	TGTGCCAGCAGCCCGACTATGGGGAGCACAGATACGCAGTATTTT
14	NA	TRBJ1-5	TRBV5-4	TRBD1	CASSSGGSNQPQHF	TGTGCCAGCAGCTCAGGGGGAAGCAATCAGCCCCAGCATTTT
16	NA	TRBJ2-5	TRBV19	NA	CASSDTGYVLQETQYF	TGTGCCAGTAGCGACACGGGGTATGTTCTCCAAGAGACCCAGTACTTC
14	NA	TRBJ2-7	TRBV6-5	TRBD1	CATVDRALSYEQYF	TGTGCCACCGTGGACAGGGCTCTCTCCTACGAGCAGTACTTC
14	few	TRBJ2-1	TRBV6-5	TRBD2	CASSFSGGYNEQFF	TGTGCCAGCAGCTTTAGCGGGGGCTACAATGAGCAGTTCTTC
13	once	TRBJ1-1	TRBV7-9	NA	CASSVGRNTEAFF	TGTGCCAGCAGCGTGGGGCGGAACACTGAAGCTTTCTTT
16	few	TRBJ2-3	TRBV18	TRBD2	CASSPLTSGVTDTQYF	TGTGCCAGCTCACCGTTAACTAGCGGGGTTACAGATACGCAGTATTTT
15	NA	TRBJ1-1	TRBV7-8	NA	CASSSLAQMNTEAFF	TGTGCCAGCAGCTCATTGGCCCAAATGAACACTGAAGCTTTCTTT
16	NA	TRBJ2-3	TRBV14	NA	CASSQQVTASTDTQYF	TGTGCCAGCAGCCAACAAGTGACAGCTAGCACAGATACGCAGTATTTT
16	once	TRBJ2-1	TRBV28	TRBD2	CASSFLLAGGPNEQFF	TGTGCCAGCAGTTTTTTACTAGCGGGGGGGCCTAATGAGCAGTTCTTC
16	NA	TRBJ2-5	TRBV11-2	NA	CASSLGTRRFQETQYF	TGTGCCAGCAGCTTAGGTACGCGGCGGTTCCAAGAGACCCAGTACTTC
15	NA	TRBJ2-1	TRBV5-1	NA	CASSLGGSSYNEQFF	TGCGCCAGCAGCTTGGGGGGCAGCTCCTACAATGAGCAGTTCTTC
13	NA	TRBJ1-2	TRBV11-2	NA	CASSFVYSGGYTF	TGTGCCAGCAGCTTCGTTTATTCTGGCGGCTACACCTTC
15	NA	TRBJ2-5	TRBV7-6	TRBD1	CASSERTGVGETQYF	TGTGCCAGCAGCGAAAGGACAGGGGTAGGAGAGACCCAGTACTTC
12	NA	TRBJ1-2	TRBV19	TRBD1	CASTTGASGYTF	TGTGCCAGTACTACAGGGGCCAGTGGCTACACCTTC
16	NA	TRBJ1-4	TRBV4-1	NA	CASSLDPYGTNEKLFF	TGCGCCAGCAGCTTAGACCCGTACGGGACTAATGAAAAACTGTTTTTT
15	NA	TRBJ1-4	TRBV11-1	TRBD1	CASSYAGTGGEKLFF	TGTGCCAGCAGCTACGCCGGGACAGGGGGAGAAAAACTGTTTTTT